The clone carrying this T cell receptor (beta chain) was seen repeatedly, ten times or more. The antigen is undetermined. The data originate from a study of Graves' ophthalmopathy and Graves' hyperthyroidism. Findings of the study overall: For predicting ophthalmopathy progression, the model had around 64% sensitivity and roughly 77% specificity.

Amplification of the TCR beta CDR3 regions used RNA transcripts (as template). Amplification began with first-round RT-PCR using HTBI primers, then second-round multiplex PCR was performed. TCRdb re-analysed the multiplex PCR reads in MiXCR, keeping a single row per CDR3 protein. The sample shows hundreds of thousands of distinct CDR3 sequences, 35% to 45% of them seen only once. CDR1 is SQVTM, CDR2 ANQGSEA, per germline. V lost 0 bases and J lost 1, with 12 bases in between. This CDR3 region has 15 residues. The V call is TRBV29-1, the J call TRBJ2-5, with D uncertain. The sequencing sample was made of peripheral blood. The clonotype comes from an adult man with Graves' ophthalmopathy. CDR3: CSVEDPKGPQETQYF. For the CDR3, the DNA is TGCAGCGTTGAAGACCCTAAAGGCCCCCAAGAGACCCAGTACTTC.